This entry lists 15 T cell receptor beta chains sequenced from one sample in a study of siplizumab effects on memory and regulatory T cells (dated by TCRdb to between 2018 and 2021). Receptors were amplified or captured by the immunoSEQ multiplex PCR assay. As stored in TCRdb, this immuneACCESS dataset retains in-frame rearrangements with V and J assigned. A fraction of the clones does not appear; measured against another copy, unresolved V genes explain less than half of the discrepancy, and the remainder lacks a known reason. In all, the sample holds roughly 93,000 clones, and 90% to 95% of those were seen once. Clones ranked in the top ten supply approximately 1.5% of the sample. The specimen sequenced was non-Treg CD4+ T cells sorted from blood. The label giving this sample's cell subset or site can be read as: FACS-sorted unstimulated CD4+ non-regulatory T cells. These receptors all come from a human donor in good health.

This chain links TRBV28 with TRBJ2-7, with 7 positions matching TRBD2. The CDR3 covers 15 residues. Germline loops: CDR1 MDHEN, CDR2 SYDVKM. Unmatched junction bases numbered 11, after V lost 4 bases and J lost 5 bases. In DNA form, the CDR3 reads TGTGCCAGCAGTTCCCCCGCGGGGGTAAAGAACGAGCAGTACTTC. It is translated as CASSSPAGVKNEQYF.

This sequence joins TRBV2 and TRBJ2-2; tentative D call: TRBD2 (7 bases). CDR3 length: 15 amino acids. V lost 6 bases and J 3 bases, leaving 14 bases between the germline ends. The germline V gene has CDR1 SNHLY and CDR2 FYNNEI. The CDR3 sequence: CASRKGGTDTGELFF. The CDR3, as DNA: TGTGCCAGCAGGAAGGGGGGGACCGACACCGGGGAGCTGTTTTTT.

The CDR3 DNA is TGCGCCAGCAGCTTACGGGACAGGGGTTCCCCCGATGGCTACACCTTC. Protein: CASSLRDRGSPDGYTF. The chain combines TRBV5-1 with TRBJ1-2; 10 bases are a match to TRBD1. The CDR3 is 16 residues long. V gave up 2 bases and J gave up 6 bases; unmatched junction bases: 10. CDR1 and CDR2 from the germline V gene are SGHRS and YFSETQ. Supplemented by reference TRBV5-1 and TRBJ1-2, the full variable domain reads KAGVTQTPRYLIKTRGQQVTLSCSPISGHRSVSWYQQTPGQGLQFLFEYFSETQRNKGNFPGRFSGRQFSNSRSEMNVSTLELGDSALYLCASSLRDRGSPDGYTFGSGTRLTVV.

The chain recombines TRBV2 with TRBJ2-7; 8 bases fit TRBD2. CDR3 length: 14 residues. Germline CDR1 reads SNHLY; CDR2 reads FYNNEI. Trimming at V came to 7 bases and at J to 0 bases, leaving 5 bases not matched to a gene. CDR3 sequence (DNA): TGTGCCAGCAAGACAGCGGGGGTCTCCTACGAGCAGTACTTC. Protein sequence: CASKTAGVSYEQYF.

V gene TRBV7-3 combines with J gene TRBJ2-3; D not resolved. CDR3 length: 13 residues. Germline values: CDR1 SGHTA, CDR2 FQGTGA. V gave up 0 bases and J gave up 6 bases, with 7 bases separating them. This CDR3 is CASSLTRVDTQYF. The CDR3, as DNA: TGTGCCAGCAGCTTAACGCGAGTGGATACGCAGTATTTT.

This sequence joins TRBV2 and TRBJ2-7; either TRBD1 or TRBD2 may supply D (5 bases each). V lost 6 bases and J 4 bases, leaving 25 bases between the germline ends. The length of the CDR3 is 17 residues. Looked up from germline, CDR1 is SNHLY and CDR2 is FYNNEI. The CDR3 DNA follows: TGTGCCAGCAGACAAAAGTTACTAATCAGGGACGGATACGAGCAGTACTTC. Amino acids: CASRQKLLIRDGYEQYF.

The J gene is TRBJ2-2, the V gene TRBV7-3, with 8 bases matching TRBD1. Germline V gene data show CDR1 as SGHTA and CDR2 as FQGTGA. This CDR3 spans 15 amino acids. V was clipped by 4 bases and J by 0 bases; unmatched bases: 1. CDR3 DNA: TGTGCCAGCAGCTCCAGGGGGCCGAACACCGGGGAGCTGTTTTTT. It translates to CASSSRGPNTGELFF.

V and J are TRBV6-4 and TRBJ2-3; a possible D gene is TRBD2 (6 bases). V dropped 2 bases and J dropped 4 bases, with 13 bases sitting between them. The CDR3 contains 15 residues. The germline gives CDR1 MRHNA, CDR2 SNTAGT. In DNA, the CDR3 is TGTGCCAGCAGTGACGGACACGGAGGGCCAGATACGCAGTATTTT. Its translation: CASSDGHGGPDTQYF.

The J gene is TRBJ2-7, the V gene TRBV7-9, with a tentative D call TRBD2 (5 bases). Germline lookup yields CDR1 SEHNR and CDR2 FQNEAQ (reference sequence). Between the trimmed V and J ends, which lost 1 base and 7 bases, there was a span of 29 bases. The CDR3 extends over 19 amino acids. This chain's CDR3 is CASSLVRGTARNALGEQYF. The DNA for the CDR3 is TGTGCCAGCAGCTTAGTTCGGGGTACCGCCCGAAACGCCCTGGGGGAGCAGTACTTC.

The CDR3, as DNA: TGTGCCAGTAGTCAGGTGGGAAATAGCAATCAGCCCCAGCATTTT. Its protein is CASSQVGNSNQPQHF. V usage is TRBV19 and J usage is TRBJ1-5; D is uncertain. V was shortened by 5 bases and J by 0 bases, with 11 bases between the two germline ends. Germline CDR1 is LNHDA and CDR2 is SQIVND (reference sequence). The CDR3 contains 15 residues.

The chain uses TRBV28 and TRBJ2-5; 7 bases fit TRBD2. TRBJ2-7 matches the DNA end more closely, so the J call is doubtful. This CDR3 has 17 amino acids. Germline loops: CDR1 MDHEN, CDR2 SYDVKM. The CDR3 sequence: CASSTLERDLSSYEQYF. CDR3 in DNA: TGTGCCAGCAGTACCCTAGAGCGGGACCTTAGCTCCTACGAGCAGTACTTC.

CDR3 protein: CASSPHGSGANVLTF. The DNA of the CDR3 is TGTGCCAGCAGTCCCCACGGGTCGGGGGCCAACGTCCTGACTTTC. The chain uses TRBV28 and TRBJ2-6, with D hard to call. Germline lookup yields CDR1 MDHEN and CDR2 SYDVKM. This CDR3 is built from 15 residues. Deletions cut 5 bases from V and 4 bases from J, with 12 bases between.

CDR3: CASSPGRRSYEQYF. CDR3 DNA: TGTGCCAGCAGCCCGGGACGCCGCTCCTACGAGCAGTACTTC. The rearrangement uses TRBV5-4 and TRBJ2-7, with D tentatively TRBD1 or TRBD2 (5 bases each). Trimming left V 4 bases short and J 0 bases short, with 11 bases between. CDR1 and CDR2 (germline): SGHNT, YYREEE (reference sequence). This CDR3 is built from 14 residues.

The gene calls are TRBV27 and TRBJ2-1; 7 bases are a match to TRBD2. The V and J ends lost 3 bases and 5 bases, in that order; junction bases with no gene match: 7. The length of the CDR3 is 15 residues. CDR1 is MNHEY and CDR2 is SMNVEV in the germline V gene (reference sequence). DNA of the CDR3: TGTGCCAGCAGTTTCGGCGGGAGTCGGGACAATGAGCAGTTCTTC. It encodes CASSFGGSRDNEQFF.

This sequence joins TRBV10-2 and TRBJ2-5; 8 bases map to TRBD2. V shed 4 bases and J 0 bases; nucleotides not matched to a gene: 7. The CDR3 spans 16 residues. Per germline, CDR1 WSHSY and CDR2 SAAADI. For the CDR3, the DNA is TGCGCCAGCAGTGGGGGGCCTAGCGGGTACCAAGAGACCCAGTACTTC. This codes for CASSGGPSGYQETQYF.